This T cell receptor (beta chain) was sequenced in a study of cytomegalovirus exposure and HLA in healthy donors. As for the study in general: T cells numbering 150 million to 200 million yielded more than 95 million unique TCR beta sequences in an earlier analysis. General observations from the study: The listing of roughly 160 TCR beta chains classed them as cytomegalovirus-associated.

Unmatched junction bases numbered 0, after V lost 2 bases and J lost 2 bases. The CDR3 totals 14 residues. Per germline, CDR1 MRHNA and CDR2 SNTAGT. As regards this clone: No antigen is known for it.

13 Jbeta primers and 60 Vbeta primers were used for the PCR. Method: immunoSEQ multiplex PCR; TCRdb's copy keeps in-frame clones and lacks some. The repertoire consists of tens of thousands of clones, with approximately 84% occurring once and the leading ten covering around 3%. Source material: PBMCs. The rearrangement links TRBV6-4 to TRBJ2-1, with 7 bases matching TRBD2. The sequence came from a man between 50 and 59 years old in good health and CMV-seronegative. For the CDR3, the DNA is TGTGCCAGCAGTGACGGGGGGGCCTACAATGAGCAGTTCTTC. It is translated as CASSDGGAYNEQFF.